This is a list of T cell receptor beta chains from one sample in a study of blood T cell repertoires in COVID-19. Data came from immunoSEQ multiplex PCR; TCRdb stores just in-frame clones and leaves some out. The sample shows 220,000 or so clones, roughly 89% of them seen only once. What was sequenced was PBMCs or T cells enriched from blood (not recorded which). Every receptor here comes from a man younger than 45 who had been exposed to COVID-19. The CDR3 runs from the conserved cysteine through the conserved F or W. Each record gives: V gene, D gene, J gene, clone size, CDR3 DNA, CDR3 protein. D genes are given only for firm matches. Only part of the rows carry a size: once, few, many, or a class if the clone is expanded.

>TRBV25-1|NA|TRBJ2-5|NA
TGTGCCAGCAGGTTGGACTGGCAAGAGACCCAGTACTTC
CASRLDWQETQYF
>TRBV19|NA|TRBJ1-2|few
TGTGCCAGTAGTCCGGTCGCGGGATCCTATGGCTACACCTTC
CASSPVAGSYGYTF
>TRBV7-9|TRBD1|TRBJ2-1|NA
TGTGCAATATCCGGTGACAGGGTTGTAGATGAGCAGTTCTTC
CAISGDRVVDEQFF
>TRBV3-1/TRBV3-2|TRBD1|TRBJ1-2|NA
TGTGCCAGCAGCCAAGAAGGGACAGGGGCTAGAGGCTACACCTTC
CASSQEGTGARGYTF
>TRBV6-5|TRBD1|TRBJ1-1|NA
TGTGCCAGCAGTTCCGCTCTGGACAGGGTCGACACTGAAGCTTTCTTT
CASSSALDRVDTEAFF
>TRBV5-1|NA|TRBJ2-3|NA
TGCGCCAGCAGCTTGGGGCTCCAAATCAGGACAGATACGCAGTATTTT
CASSLGLQIRTDTQYF
>TRBV12-5|TRBD1|TRBJ1-2|NA
TGTGCTAGTGGTTATGAGGGGGCGGTCAATGGCTACACCTTC
CASGYEGAVNGYTF
>TRBV4-1|NA|TRBJ2-1|NA
TGCGCCAGCAGCCAAGATCTTTACTCCTACAATGAGCAGTTCTTC
CASSQDLYSYNEQFF
>TRBV2|TRBD1|TRBJ1-5|NA
TGTGCCAGCAGGGACAGGGAACAGCCCCAGCATTTT
CASRDREQPQHF
>TRBV5-6|TRBD1|TRBJ2-7|NA
TGTGCCAGCAGCTATACGCTAGGACAGGGGGGCTACGAGCAGTACTTC
CASSYTLGQGGYEQYF
>TRBV6-5|TRBD1|TRBJ1-2|once
TGTGCCAGCAGGGGGGACAGGGCCTTCTATGGCTACACCTTC
CASRGDRAFYGYTF
>TRBV19|TRBD1|TRBJ1-2|NA
TGTGCCAGTACCCTGGGCGACAGGGATGGGGGTGGCTACACCTTC
CASTLGDRDGGGYTF
>TRBV5-6|NA|TRBJ1-6|NA
TGTGCCAGCAGCTTGGGCTTGTTCGGGACTACCCCTAATTCACCCCTCCACTTT
CASSLGLFGTTPNSPLHF
>TRBV3-1/TRBV3-2|TRBD1|TRBJ2-1|NA
TGTGCCAGCAGCCAAGACGAGGGGGCGCGATACAATGAGCAGTTCTTC
CASSQDEGARYNEQFF
>TRBV3-1/TRBV3-2|NA|TRBJ1-2|NA
TGTGCCAGCGGGAACAGGGCCTATGGCTACACCTTC
CASGNRAYGYTF
>TRBV10-2|NA|TRBJ1-1|NA
TGCGCCAGCAGACAGAAGACTGAAGCTTTCTTT
CASRQKTEAFF
>TRBV7-2|NA|TRBJ2-5|NA
TGTGCCAGCAGCCACCTTGACAGTTACCAAGAGACCCAGTACTTC
CASSHLDSYQETQYF
>TRBV5-5|NA|TRBJ1-1|NA
TGTGCCAGCAGACCTATGACAGGCATGAACACTGAAGCTTTCTTT
CASRPMTGMNTEAFF
>TRBV2|NA|TRBJ2-7|once
TGTGCCAGCAGTGGAGTTCGGGAGTACTTC
CASSGVREYF
>TRBV18|NA|TRBJ2-7|NA
TGTGCCAGCTCACCGCGGATCGCACAGGGAAACTACGAGCAGTACTTC
CASSPRIAQGNYEQYF
>TRBV29-1|TRBD1|TRBJ1-3|many
TGCAGCGTTGGGACAGGGCCTGGAAACACCATATATTTT
CSVGTGPGNTIYF
>TRBV14|TRBD1|TRBJ1-1|NA
TGTGCCAGCAGCCAAGATTCGATCCGTGACAGGGTGGGGGGTGAAGCTTTCTTT
CASSQDSIRDRVGGEAFF
>TRBV7-8|NA|TRBJ1-6|NA
TGTGCCAGCAGCTCGTCCGGACAAAGAAATTCACCCCTCCACTTT
CASSSSGQRNSPLHF
>TRBV7-7|NA|TRBJ1-3|NA
TGTGCCAGCAGCCCGGGGGGGGGCAACACCATATATTTT
CASSPGGGNTIYF
>TRBV6-5|TRBD1|TRBJ1-1|NA
TGTGCCAGCAGTTACTCCTCCGGGGGGGGACAGAGTGAAGCTTTCTTT
CASSYSSGGGQSEAFF
>TRBV30|NA|TRBJ1-1|NA
TGTGCCTGGAGTGTAGACAGAGGAACTGAAGCTTTCTTT
CAWSVDRGTEAFF
>TRBV19|TRBD1|TRBJ2-7|NA
TGTGCCACCGCAAGAGACAGGGGTGGTTTCGAGCAGTACTTC
CATARDRGGFEQYF
>TRBV27|NA|TRBJ1-2|NA
TGTGCCAGCAGTTTAAGGGGCAGAGACTATGGCTACACCTTC
CASSLRGRDYGYTF
>TRBV4-3|NA|TRBJ2-6|NA
TGCGCCAGCAGCCAAGATTTGGGGGCCGGGGCCAACGTCCTGACTTTC
CASSQDLGAGANVLTF
>TRBV29-1|TRBD1|TRBJ2-1|NA
TGCAGCGTTGAAGATCATCGACAGGGGGCTTTCGATGAGCAGTTCTTC
CSVEDHRQGAFDEQFF
>TRBV2|TRBD2|TRBJ2-5|NA
TGTGCCAGCAGACCCCAGTCTAGCGGGGGGGTTTTAGGACAAGAGACCCAGTACTTC
CASRPQSSGGVLGQETQYF
>TRBV10-3|NA|TRBJ2-7|NA
TGTGCCATCAGTGACTCCGGGTACGAGCAGTACTTC
CAISDSGYEQYF
>TRBV4-1|NA|TRBJ2-5|NA
TGCGCCAGCAGCCAAGATGCGAGAGTCCAAGAGACCCAGTACTTC
CASSQDARVQETQYF
>TRBV7-2|NA|TRBJ2-7|NA
TGTGCCAGCAGCTTCGGCTCCTACGAGCAGTACTTC
CASSFGSYEQYF
>TRBV25-1|NA|TRBJ2-3|once
TGTGCCAGCAGTGAATATGGGTCGGGGAGAGATACGCAGTATTTT
CASSEYGSGRDTQYF
>TRBV7-9|TRBD2|TRBJ2-1|NA
TGTGCCAGCAGCTTAGGATCTGGCGGGGGGGCCTACAATGAGCAGTTCTTC
CASSLGSGGGAYNEQFF
>TRBV7-3|NA|TRBJ2-5|NA
TGTGCCAGCAGCTTTACTACTACCGAGACCCAGTACTTC
CASSFTTTETQYF
>TRBV18|NA|TRBJ1-1|NA
TGTGCCAGCTCACCCCATAACACTGAAGCTTTCTTT
CASSPHNTEAFF
>TRBV18|NA|TRBJ2-1|NA
TGTGCCAGCTCCCAAAGGGGCTGGGAGCAGTTCTTC
CASSQRGWEQFF
>TRBV27|TRBD1|TRBJ2-5|once
TGTGCCAGCAGTTTACCGGACAGGGATGGGACCCAGTACTTC
CASSLPDRDGTQYF
>TRBV12-3/TRBV12-4|NA|TRBJ1-1|NA
TGTGCCAGCAGTCACGGGAGGAACACTGAAGCTTTCTTT
CASSHGRNTEAFF
>TRBV30|TRBD1|TRBJ2-3|NA
TGTGCCTGGAGTCATACGGGGACAGCGACAGATACGCAGTATTTT
CAWSHTGTATDTQYF
>TRBV19|TRBD2|TRBJ2-7|NA
TGTGCCAGTACCCCAGTAGGGGCGGGGGGCTACGAGCAGTACTTC
CASTPVGAGGYEQYF
>TRBV6-5|NA|TRBJ2-3|NA
TGTGCCAGCACCGACTCTGACACAGATACGCAGTATTTT
CASTDSDTDTQYF
>TRBV25-1|TRBD1|TRBJ1-3|NA
TGTGCCAGCATGGACAGGGCCAGCTCTGGAAACACCATATATTTT
CASMDRASSGNTIYF
>TRBV2|NA|TRBJ2-7|NA
TGTGCCAGCAGAGAAAGCCACTACGAGCAGTACTTC
CASRESHYEQYF
>TRBV19|TRBD2|TRBJ2-2|few
TGTGCCAGTATGCCGGGGGGGCCTACCACCGGGGAGCTGTTTTTT
CASMPGGPTTGELFF
>TRBV3-1/TRBV3-2|TRBD2|TRBJ2-5|NA
TGTGCCAGCAGCCAATTACCGGGACTAGGGGAGACCCAGTACTTC
CASSQLPGLGETQYF
>TRBV9|TRBD1|TRBJ2-7|NA
TGTGCCAGCAGCGTAGGAACAGGGGGAACCTACGAGCAGTACTTC
CASSVGTGGTYEQYF
>TRBV6-4|NA|TRBJ1-2|once
TGTGCCAGCAGTGACTCTGGAGGGGATGGCTACACCTTC
CASSDSGGDGYTF
>TRBV6-5|NA|TRBJ1-1|NA
TGTGCCAGCAGGACGACCTCAGGCACTGAAGCTTTCTTT
CASRTTSGTEAFF